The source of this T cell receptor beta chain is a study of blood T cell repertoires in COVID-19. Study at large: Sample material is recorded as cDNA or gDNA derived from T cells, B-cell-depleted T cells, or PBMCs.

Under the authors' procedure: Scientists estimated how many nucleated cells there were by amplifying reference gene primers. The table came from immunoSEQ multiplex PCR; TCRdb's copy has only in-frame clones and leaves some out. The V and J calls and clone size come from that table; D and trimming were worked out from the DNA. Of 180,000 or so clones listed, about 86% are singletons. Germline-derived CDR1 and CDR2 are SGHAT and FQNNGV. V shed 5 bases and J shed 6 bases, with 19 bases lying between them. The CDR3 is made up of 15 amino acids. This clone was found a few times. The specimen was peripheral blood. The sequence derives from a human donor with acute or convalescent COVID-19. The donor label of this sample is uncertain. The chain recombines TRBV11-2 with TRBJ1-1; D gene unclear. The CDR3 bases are TGTGCCAGCAGCCCGCCGGGATCCGCATTGCCTGAAGCTTTCTTT. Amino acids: CASSPPGSALPEAFF.